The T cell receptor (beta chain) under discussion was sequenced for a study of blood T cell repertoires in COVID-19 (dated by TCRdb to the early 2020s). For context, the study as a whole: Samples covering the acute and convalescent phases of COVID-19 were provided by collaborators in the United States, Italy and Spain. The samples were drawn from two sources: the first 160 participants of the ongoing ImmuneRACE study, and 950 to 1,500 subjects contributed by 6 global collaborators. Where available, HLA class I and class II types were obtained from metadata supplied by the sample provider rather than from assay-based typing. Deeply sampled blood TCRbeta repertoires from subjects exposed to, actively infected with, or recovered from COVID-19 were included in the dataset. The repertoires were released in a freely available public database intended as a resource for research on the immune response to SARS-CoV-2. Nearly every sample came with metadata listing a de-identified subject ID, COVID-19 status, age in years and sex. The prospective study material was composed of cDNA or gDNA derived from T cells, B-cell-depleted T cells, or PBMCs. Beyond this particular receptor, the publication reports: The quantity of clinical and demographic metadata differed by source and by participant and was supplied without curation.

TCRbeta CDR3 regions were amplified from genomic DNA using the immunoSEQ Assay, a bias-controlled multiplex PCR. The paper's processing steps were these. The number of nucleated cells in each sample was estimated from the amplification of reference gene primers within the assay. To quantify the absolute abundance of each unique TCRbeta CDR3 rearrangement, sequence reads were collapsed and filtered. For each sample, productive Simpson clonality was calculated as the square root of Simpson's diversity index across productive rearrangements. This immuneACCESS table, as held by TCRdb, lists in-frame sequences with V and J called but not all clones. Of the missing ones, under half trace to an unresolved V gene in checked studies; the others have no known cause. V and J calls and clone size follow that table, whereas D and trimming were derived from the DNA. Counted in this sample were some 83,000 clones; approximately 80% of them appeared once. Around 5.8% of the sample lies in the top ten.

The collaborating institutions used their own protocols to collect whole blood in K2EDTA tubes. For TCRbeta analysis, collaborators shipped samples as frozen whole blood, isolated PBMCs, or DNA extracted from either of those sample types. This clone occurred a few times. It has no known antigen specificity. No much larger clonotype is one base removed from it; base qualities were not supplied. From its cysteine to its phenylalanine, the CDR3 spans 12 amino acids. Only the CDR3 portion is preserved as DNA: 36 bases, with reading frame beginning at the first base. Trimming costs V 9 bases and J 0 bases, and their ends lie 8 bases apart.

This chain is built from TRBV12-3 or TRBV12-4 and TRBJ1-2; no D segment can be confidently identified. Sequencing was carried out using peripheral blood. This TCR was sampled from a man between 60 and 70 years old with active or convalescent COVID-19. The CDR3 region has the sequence CASGSSNYGYTF. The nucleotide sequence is TGTGCCAGTGGCAGTTCTAACTATGGCTACACCTTC.